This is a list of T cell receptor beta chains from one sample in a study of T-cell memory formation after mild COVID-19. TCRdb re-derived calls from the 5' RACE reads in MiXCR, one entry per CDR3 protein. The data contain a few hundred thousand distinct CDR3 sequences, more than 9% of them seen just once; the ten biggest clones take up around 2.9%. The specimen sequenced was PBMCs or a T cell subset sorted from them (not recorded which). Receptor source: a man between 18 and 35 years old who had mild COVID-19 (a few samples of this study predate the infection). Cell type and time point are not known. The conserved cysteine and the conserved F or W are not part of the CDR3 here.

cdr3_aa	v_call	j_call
SASRDSKGGELF	TRBV29-1	TRBJ2-2
ASRPTGAGDTQY	TRBV5-1	TRBJ2-3
ASSGGSRAF	TRBV5-8	TRBJ1-1
ASSHLQGGTGELF	TRBV4-3	TRBJ2-2
ASSLSVNTEAF	TRBV7-2	TRBJ1-1
ASSLTWRSNIQY	TRBV7-9	TRBJ2-4
ASSLGNMNTEAF	TRBV12-3/TRBV12-4	TRBJ1-1
AIRRTVDRPIGGELF	TRBV10-3	TRBJ2-2
ASSLDGAKDTQY	TRBV7-9	TRBJ2-3
ASSPSSGVRSDTQY	TRBV7-2	TRBJ2-3
ATSDSQGGQETQY	TRBV24-1	TRBJ2-5
SVRDNVVGNTEAF	TRBV29-1	TRBJ1-1
ASRRYNEQF	TRBV6-5	TRBJ2-1
ASSYSGRGNQPQH	TRBV6-2/TRBV6-3	TRBJ1-5
AIQGSADTQY	TRBV10-3	TRBJ2-3
ASSLGGRMNTEAF	TRBV7-2	TRBJ1-1
ASSLDLAGGGETQY	TRBV7-7	TRBJ2-5
SVGTGAGQPQH	TRBV29-1	TRBJ1-5
ASSDPGGADRIETQY	TRBV28	TRBJ2-5
ASRTGGNDYGYT	TRBV6-5	TRBJ1-2
SAFGRSRTDTQY	TRBV20-1	TRBJ2-3
SVYLPSGSQY	TRBV29-1	TRBJ2-5
ASSQAAVNTEAF	TRBV4-3	TRBJ1-1
ASRISGGASYNEQF	TRBV5-1	TRBJ2-1
ASSEENTQY	TRBV10-2	TRBJ2-3
ASSFLTTGELF	TRBV5-8	TRBJ2-2
ASSLTPTGTGQPQH	TRBV5-1	TRBJ1-5
ASSLVSQGWDTQY	TRBV7-9	TRBJ2-3
ASSQLLALATNEKLF	TRBV4-3	TRBJ1-4
ASSSGLAGGRTDTQY	TRBV5-4	TRBJ2-3
ASSLSGPGGVSDTQY	TRBV11-3	TRBJ2-3
ASSLDRGPHNEQF	TRBV7-2	TRBJ2-1
ASSLTDPGHSDTQY	TRBV5-1	TRBJ2-3
SARPPFHEQF	TRBV20-1	TRBJ2-1
ASSQIERGVYGYT	TRBV5-1	TRBJ1-2
ASRLGGQSGNTIY	TRBV6-1	TRBJ1-3
ASSRLGQGADGYT	TRBV14	TRBJ1-2
ASSLTQFGNQPQH	TRBV7-8	TRBJ1-5
ASRLYHEQY	TRBV28	TRBJ2-7
ATSPGRGADTQY	TRBV24-1	TRBJ2-3
AISDWTSGGRSYEQY	TRBV10-3	TRBJ2-7
ASSFPGTRRV	TRBV7-2	TRBJ2-1
ASSQDPAGAPFNIQY	TRBV4-3	TRBJ2-4
ASSLGPIGGGKDEQY	TRBV5-1	TRBJ2-7
ASSFSGGRETQY	TRBV7-9	TRBJ2-5
ASCYLPFMGDGYT	TRBV6-5	TRBJ1-2
ASSSLYLGELKTGELF	TRBV7-9	TRBJ2-2
ASSLGLALSTDTQY	TRBV5-1	TRBJ2-3
ASSFDRNQPQH	TRBV5-1	TRBJ1-5
ASSLGTGPSNEQF	TRBV5-1	TRBJ2-1
ASSYLRETEAF	TRBV6-5	TRBJ1-1